The present entry profiles one TCR beta chain with its context. Its target is not known. Sequenced by immunoSEQ multiplex PCR; TCRdb stores in-frame clones only, minus some. The data contain tens of thousands of clones, around 86% of them seen just once; the ten biggest clones take up approximately 3.5%. The sample comes from a study of T cells after posttransplantation cyclophosphamide. Study findings and constraints: Donor CD8+ memory clones often dominated recipient blood repertoires at later times. After PTCy, TRB diversity resembled that of CNI/methotrexate controls.

This related bone marrow graft donor gave peripheral blood on the day of marrow donation. The CDR3 runs 15 residues. CDR1 is SGHRS, CDR2 YFSETQ, per germline. The trim removed 4 bases at V and 6 bases at J, leaving 13 bases unmatched. Sequencing was carried out using PBMCs. This TCR was sampled from a man aged 50 to 60. This chain uses TRBV5-1 with TRBJ2-7; 7 nucleotides align to TRBD1. The CDR3 nucleotides are TGCGCCAGCAGCGACGACAGGGCACGGGGCGGCGAGCAGTACTTC. Amino acids: CASSDDRARGGEQYF.